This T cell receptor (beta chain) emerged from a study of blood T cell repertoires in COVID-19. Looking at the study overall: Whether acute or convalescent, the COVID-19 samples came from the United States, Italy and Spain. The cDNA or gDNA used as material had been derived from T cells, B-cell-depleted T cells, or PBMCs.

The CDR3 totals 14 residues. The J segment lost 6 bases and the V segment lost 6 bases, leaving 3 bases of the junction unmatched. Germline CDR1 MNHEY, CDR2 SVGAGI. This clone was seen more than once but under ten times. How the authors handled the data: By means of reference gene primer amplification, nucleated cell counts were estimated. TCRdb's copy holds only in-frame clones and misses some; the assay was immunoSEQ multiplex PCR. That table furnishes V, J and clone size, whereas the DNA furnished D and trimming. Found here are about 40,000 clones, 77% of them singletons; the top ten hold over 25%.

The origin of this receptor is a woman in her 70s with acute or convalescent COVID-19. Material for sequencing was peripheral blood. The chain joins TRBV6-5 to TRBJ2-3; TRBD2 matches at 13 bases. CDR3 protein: CASSLGLAGDTQYF. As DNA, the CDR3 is TGTGCCAGCAGCCTGGGACTAGCGGGGGATACGCAGTATTTT.